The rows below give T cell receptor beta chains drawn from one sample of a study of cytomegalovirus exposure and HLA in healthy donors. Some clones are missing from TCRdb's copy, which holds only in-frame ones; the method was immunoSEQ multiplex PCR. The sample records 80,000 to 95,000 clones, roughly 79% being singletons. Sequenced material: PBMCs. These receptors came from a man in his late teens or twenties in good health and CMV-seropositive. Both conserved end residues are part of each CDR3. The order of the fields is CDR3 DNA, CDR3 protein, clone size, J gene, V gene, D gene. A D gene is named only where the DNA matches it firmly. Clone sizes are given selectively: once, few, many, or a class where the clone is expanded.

CDR3nt: TGCAGCGGGGGGGGGCTCCTCCAAGAGACCCAGTACTTC
CDR3aa: CSGGGLLQETQYF
abundance: NA
j_gene: TRBJ2-5
v_gene: TRBV29-1
d_gene: NA

CDR3nt: TGTGCCAGCAGTGGTATGCTAGCGGGCACAGATACGCAGTATTTT
CDR3aa: CASSGMLAGTDTQYF
abundance: NA
j_gene: TRBJ2-3
v_gene: TRBV25-1
d_gene: TRBD2

CDR3nt: TGCGCCAGCAGCTCGAGGGGGACAGGATATGGCTACACCTTC
CDR3aa: CASSSRGTGYGYTF
abundance: once
j_gene: TRBJ1-2
v_gene: TRBV5-1
d_gene: TRBD1

CDR3nt: TGTGCCAGCAGAACAGACTCTGGGGCCAACGTCCTGACTTTC
CDR3aa: CASRTDSGANVLTF
abundance: few
j_gene: TRBJ2-6
v_gene: TRBV6-4
d_gene: NA

CDR3nt: TGTGCCAGCAGCTCCTCGACTAGCGGGAGTTACGAGCAGTACTTC
CDR3aa: CASSSSTSGSYEQYF
abundance: NA
j_gene: TRBJ2-7
v_gene: TRBV7-8
d_gene: TRBD2

CDR3nt: TGTGCCAGCAGCTCCGGGACAGGGGGTTACGAGCAGTACTTC
CDR3aa: CASSSGTGGYEQYF
abundance: few
j_gene: TRBJ2-7
v_gene: TRBV7-9
d_gene: TRBD1

CDR3nt: TGCGCCAGCAGCCAAGACCCCGGGACCTACAATGAGCAGTTCTTC
CDR3aa: CASSQDPGTYNEQFF
abundance: NA
j_gene: TRBJ2-1
v_gene: TRBV4-1
d_gene: NA

CDR3nt: TGTGCCAGCAGGGAAGCGGGCTACGAGCAGTACTTC
CDR3aa: CASREAGYEQYF
abundance: NA
j_gene: TRBJ2-7
v_gene: TRBV28
d_gene: NA

CDR3nt: TGTGCCAGCAGCTTAGCTTGCCTAGCGGGAGACGCTGAGCAGTACTTC
CDR3aa: CASSLACLAGDAEQYF
abundance: NA
j_gene: TRBJ2-7
v_gene: TRBV11-3
d_gene: TRBD2

CDR3nt: TGCAGCGTTGAAGCAGGGCTCTACGAGCAGTACTTC
CDR3aa: CSVEAGLYEQYF
abundance: NA
j_gene: TRBJ2-7
v_gene: TRBV29-1
d_gene: NA

CDR3nt: TGCGCCAGCAGCCAAGCGATCGCGTACGAGCAGTACTTC
CDR3aa: CASSQAIAYEQYF
abundance: NA
j_gene: TRBJ2-7
v_gene: TRBV4-1
d_gene: NA

CDR3nt: TGTGCCACCAGGGGGACAGGGCGGAGCTATGGCTACACCTTC
CDR3aa: CATRGTGRSYGYTF
abundance: NA
j_gene: TRBJ1-2
v_gene: TRBV15
d_gene: TRBD1

CDR3nt: TGTGCCAGCAGTCCCGGGACTAGCGGCTACGAGCAGTACTTC
CDR3aa: CASSPGTSGYEQYF
abundance: NA
j_gene: TRBJ2-7
v_gene: TRBV27
d_gene: TRBD2

CDR3nt: TGTGCTAGCAGCTTACCCACTTTACTAGCGGGAGGTTCCTACGAGCAGTACTTC
CDR3aa: CASSLPTLLAGGSYEQYF
abundance: once
j_gene: TRBJ2-7
v_gene: TRBV7-7
d_gene: TRBD2

CDR3nt: TGTGCCAGCAGCCCAATAGCGGCGGTCGGGGAGCTGTTTTTT
CDR3aa: CASSPIAAVGELFF
abundance: NA
j_gene: TRBJ2-2
v_gene: TRBV7-9
d_gene: NA

CDR3nt: TGTGCCAGCAGCTTTCATTATACGCAGTATTTT
CDR3aa: CASSFHYTQYF
abundance: few
j_gene: TRBJ2-3
v_gene: TRBV7-2
d_gene: NA

CDR3nt: TGCGCCAGCAGCGATTTGAGGGATAGGGCTTTCTTT
CDR3aa: CASSDLRDRAFF
abundance: NA
j_gene: TRBJ1-1
v_gene: TRBV5-1
d_gene: NA

CDR3nt: TGTGCCATACTTCCAGACACAAAACACTCCTACGAGCAGTACTTC
CDR3aa: CAILPDTKHSYEQYF
abundance: NA
j_gene: TRBJ2-7
v_gene: TRBV21-1
d_gene: NA

CDR3nt: TGTGCCAGCGATAGGACAGGGACAGCCGAGCAGTACTTC
CDR3aa: CASDRTGTAEQYF
abundance: NA
j_gene: TRBJ2-7
v_gene: TRBV7-8
d_gene: TRBD1

CDR3nt: TGTGCCAGCAGCAGCCGGGGTTTGAACACTGAAGCTTTCTTT
CDR3aa: CASSSRGLNTEAFF
abundance: NA
j_gene: TRBJ1-1
v_gene: TRBV9
d_gene: NA

CDR3nt: TGTGCCAGCACCCTCCTGGGGGGGGAAAACTACACCTTC
CDR3aa: CASTLLGGENYTF
abundance: NA
j_gene: TRBJ1-2
v_gene: TRBV28
d_gene: NA

CDR3nt: TGTGCCAGCTCACCACGGACAGGGTTTGACACTGAAGCTTTCTTT
CDR3aa: CASSPRTGFDTEAFF
abundance: NA
j_gene: TRBJ1-1
v_gene: TRBV18
d_gene: TRBD1

CDR3nt: TGTGCCAGCAATATTGACAGGGGCCCTGAAGCTTTCTTT
CDR3aa: CASNIDRGPEAFF
abundance: NA
j_gene: TRBJ1-1
v_gene: TRBV6-1
d_gene: TRBD1

CDR3nt: TGTGCCACTCAAGACAGATCCCCTGAAGCTTTCTTT
CDR3aa: CATQDRSPEAFF
abundance: NA
j_gene: TRBJ1-1
v_gene: TRBV7-9
d_gene: NA

CDR3nt: TGTGCCATCAAGGGGGGGGGCAATCAGCCCCAGCATTTT
CDR3aa: CAIKGGGNQPQHF
abundance: NA
j_gene: TRBJ1-5
v_gene: TRBV10-3
d_gene: NA

CDR3nt: TGTGCCAGCATAAGGACGGGGTCCGGGACCCAGCATTTT
CDR3aa: CASIRTGSGTQHF
abundance: few
j_gene: TRBJ1-5
v_gene: TRBV2
d_gene: NA

CDR3nt: TGTGCCAGCAGAATGAGACTAGCGGGAGGGTACAATGAGCAGTTCTTC
CDR3aa: CASRMRLAGGYNEQFF
abundance: NA
j_gene: TRBJ2-1
v_gene: TRBV28
d_gene: TRBD2

CDR3nt: TGTGCCGGAGGACAGGGACAGGGCGTCAATCAGCCCCAGCATTTT
CDR3aa: CAGGQGQGVNQPQHF
abundance: NA
j_gene: TRBJ1-5
v_gene: TRBV19
d_gene: TRBD1

CDR3nt: TGCAGCGTGGAAGGGGTGGAGGAGTCCTACGAGCAGTACTTC
CDR3aa: CSVEGVEESYEQYF
abundance: NA
j_gene: TRBJ2-7
v_gene: TRBV29-1
d_gene: NA

CDR3nt: TGTGCCAGCAGTCTCTCTGGTACGCGGATCACTGAAGCTTTCTTT
CDR3aa: CASSLSGTRITEAFF
abundance: NA
j_gene: TRBJ1-1
v_gene: TRBV6-1
d_gene: NA

CDR3nt: TGTGCCAGCAGTCTGCGGGGGATTAATCAGCCCCAGCATTTT
CDR3aa: CASSLRGINQPQHF
abundance: few
j_gene: TRBJ1-5
v_gene: TRBV27
d_gene: NA

CDR3nt: TGTGCCAGCACTGAGGGAGCGGGAGGTTCATACAATGAGCAGTTCTTC
CDR3aa: CASTEGAGGSYNEQFF
abundance: NA
j_gene: TRBJ2-1
v_gene: TRBV5-4
d_gene: TRBD2

CDR3nt: TGTGCCAGCAGACATACTGGGGGGACCGGCAATCAGCCCCAGCATTTT
CDR3aa: CASRHTGGTGNQPQHF
abundance: NA
j_gene: TRBJ1-5
v_gene: TRBV28
d_gene: NA

CDR3nt: TGCAGTGCTACGCATAGTGGAGCTTTCTTT
CDR3aa: CSATHSGAFF
abundance: NA
j_gene: TRBJ1-1
v_gene: TRBV20-1
d_gene: NA

CDR3nt: TGTGCCAGCAGGTCCGGGACAGGGGGCGGGCAGCCCCAGCATTTT
CDR3aa: CASRSGTGGGQPQHF
abundance: NA
j_gene: TRBJ1-5
v_gene: TRBV6-1
d_gene: TRBD1

CDR3nt: TGTGCCAGCAGTTTATCGGGGAGGGACACTGAAGCTTTCTTT
CDR3aa: CASSLSGRDTEAFF
abundance: NA
j_gene: TRBJ1-1
v_gene: TRBV28
d_gene: NA

CDR3nt: TGTGCCAGCAGTTATGGAGACGGGACCGGGGAGCTGTTTTTT
CDR3aa: CASSYGDGTGELFF
abundance: NA
j_gene: TRBJ2-2
v_gene: TRBV6-5
d_gene: NA

CDR3nt: TGCGCCGTCAAGCTAGGCGGGAGAATCAATGAGCAGTTCTTC
CDR3aa: CAVKLGGRINEQFF
abundance: NA
j_gene: TRBJ2-1
v_gene: TRBV10-1
d_gene: TRBD2

CDR3nt: TGTGCCAGCTCACCAAATTCCGGGAACAATCAGCCCCAGCATTTT
CDR3aa: CASSPNSGNNQPQHF
abundance: NA
j_gene: TRBJ1-5
v_gene: TRBV18
d_gene: NA

CDR3nt: TGTGCTAGTGGTTCTGACTGGTCTGAAGCTTTCTTT
CDR3aa: CASGSDWSEAFF
abundance: NA
j_gene: TRBJ1-1
v_gene: TRBV12-5
d_gene: NA

CDR3nt: TGTGCCAGCAGTCCGGGACTAGGGAGGAATGAGCAGTTCTTC
CDR3aa: CASSPGLGRNEQFF
abundance: NA
j_gene: TRBJ2-1
v_gene: TRBV28
d_gene: TRBD2

CDR3nt: TGTGCCAGCAGCTTAGACCCGGACTGGTACAATGAGCAGTTCTTC
CDR3aa: CASSLDPDWYNEQFF
abundance: NA
j_gene: TRBJ2-1
v_gene: TRBV13
d_gene: NA

CDR3nt: TGTGCCAGTAGTATATCACTCCGATACGAGCAGTACTTC
CDR3aa: CASSISLRYEQYF
abundance: NA
j_gene: TRBJ2-7
v_gene: TRBV19
d_gene: NA

CDR3nt: TGCGCCAGCAGACATACAGGGGGTGGCCAGCCCCAGCATTTT
CDR3aa: CASRHTGGGQPQHF
abundance: NA
j_gene: TRBJ1-5
v_gene: TRBV4-1
d_gene: TRBD1

CDR3nt: TGCGCCAGCAGCCAAGCCGGAGCCCCGTCCCAAGAGACCCAGTACTTC
CDR3aa: CASSQAGAPSQETQYF
abundance: NA
j_gene: TRBJ2-5
v_gene: TRBV4-1
d_gene: NA

CDR3nt: TGTGCCAGCAATGAGGGGGGGAATCAGCCCCAGCATTTT
CDR3aa: CASNEGGNQPQHF
abundance: NA
j_gene: TRBJ1-5
v_gene: TRBV9
d_gene: NA

CDR3nt: TGCGCCAGCTCCCTCGCCGGGACAGGGCAAGAGACCCAGTACTTC
CDR3aa: CASSLAGTGQETQYF
abundance: NA
j_gene: TRBJ2-5
v_gene: TRBV10-1
d_gene: TRBD1

CDR3nt: TGTGCCAGCAGTTACTCGAGAGTTATGAACACTGAAGCTTTCTTT
CDR3aa: CASSYSRVMNTEAFF
abundance: NA
j_gene: TRBJ1-1
v_gene: TRBV6-6
d_gene: NA

CDR3nt: TGTGCCAGCAGTGACTCGTGGGGCAGAGAGACCCAGTACTTC
CDR3aa: CASSDSWGRETQYF
abundance: NA
j_gene: TRBJ2-5
v_gene: TRBV6-1
d_gene: NA

CDR3nt: TGTGCCAGCAGCAGTCAAGGACAGGGGCCCTACGAGCAGTACTTC
CDR3aa: CASSSQGQGPYEQYF
abundance: NA
j_gene: TRBJ2-7
v_gene: TRBV7-6
d_gene: TRBD1

CDR3nt: TGCGCCAGCAGCTTGGTGGGAGTTCACACTGAAGCTTTCTTT
CDR3aa: CASSLVGVHTEAFF
abundance: NA
j_gene: TRBJ1-1
v_gene: TRBV5-1
d_gene: NA

CDR3nt: TGTGCCAGCAGCCGGGACAACGGGGCTACCGGGGAGCTGTTTTTT
CDR3aa: CASSRDNGATGELFF
abundance: NA
j_gene: TRBJ2-2
v_gene: TRBV5-4
d_gene: NA